The clone carrying this TCR beta chain was counted many times. Its target is not known. RNA transcripts provided the source from which TCR beta CDR3 regions were amplified. HTBI primers drove first-round RT-PCR of the TCR CDR3. MiXCR, run by TCRdb on the multiplex PCR reads, gives a single entry per CDR3 protein. The table has about 530,000 distinct CDR3 sequences, approximately 17% seen once. Any patient presenting with uncontrolled infection, other autoimmune disease, pregnancy or lactation was left out. Diagnosis relied on clinical symptoms, serum thyroxine and TRAb, thyroid ultrasound and orbital computed tomography. This entry comes from a study of T cells in Graves' hyperthyroidism and ophthalmopathy. This CDR3 spans 13 amino acids. Germline CDR1 LGHNA, CDR2 YSLEER. The V end lost 0 bases, the J end lost 3 bases, and 5 bases lay between the germline ends. Whole-study results and caveats: Among clonotypes expanded in thyroid above 0.001, most were also found in blood. Model-based prediction identified ophthalmopathy a median 6.5 months prior to its onset.

Input material: blood. The rearrangement links TRBV4-3 to TRBJ1-1; no definite D call. The clonotype was recovered from a woman younger than 35 with Graves' ophthalmopathy. CDR3 protein: CASSQDSHTEAFF. Here the CDR3 DNA reads TGCGCCAGCAGCCAAGACAGCCACACTGAAGCTTTCTTT.